This TCR beta chain was sequenced during a study of T cells in tumors after PD-1 blockade. Study at large: Patients had no prior checkpoint blockade, systemic immunosuppressants, or anti-cancer therapy within 4 weeks. During anti-PD-1 treatment, some patients continued daily vismodegib 150 mg. Mean per blood sample: 90,000 to 120,000 templates (about 24,000-257,772), about 40,000 unique clonotypes.

Sequenced by immunoSEQ multiplex PCR; TCRdb stores in-frame clones only, minus some. The data show about 60,000 clones, around two thirds seen once. Trimming took 6 bases from V and 3 from J, leaving 15 bases between them. Germline CDR1 reads SGHRS; CDR2 reads YFSETQ. This CDR3 has 14 amino acids. The chain combines TRBV5-1 with TRBJ1-1, with a tentative D call TRBD1 (5 bases). The clonotype comes from a human donor with basal cell carcinoma. Sequencing was performed on PBMCs, taken after anti-PD-1 treatment. CDR3 nucleotides: TGCGCCAGCACCTGGGGGGGAAGAGACACTGAAGCTTTCTTT. As protein: CASTWGGRDTEAFF.